A selection of T cell receptor beta chains follows, all from one sample in a study of cytomegalovirus exposure and HLA in healthy donors. Clones were sequenced by immunoSEQ multiplex PCR, and TCRdb holds only the in-frame ones, with some missing. The sample includes 250,000 to 400,000 clones, roughly 88% seen only once; the top ten take approximately 0.96%. Specimen: PBMCs. The receptors stem from a man in his thirties or forties in good health and CMV-seronegative. The CDR3 runs from the conserved cysteine through the conserved F or W. A D gene is named only where the DNA matches it firmly.

v_gene	d_gene	CDR3aa
TRBV4-3	NA	CASSQEPVSGANVLTF
TRBV11-2	TRBD2	CASSLGAGVYNEQFF
TRBV14	NA	CASSLLSGSFGGDTQYF
TRBV5-6	NA	CASSLGMRGSSYEQYF
TRBV19	TRBD1	CASRTNPRTGAGEQYF
TRBV4-2	NA	CASSYSYGYTF
TRBV29-1	TRBD1	CSVVGTGKNYGYTF
TRBV27	TRBD1	CASSWTGGIETQYF
TRBV7-9	TRBD2	CASSYLSWTRDGDTQYF
TRBV7-2	NA	CASSLDSTGMTDTQYF
TRBV9	NA	CASSVRGARTDEQFF
TRBV5-5	TRBD1	CASSSGQGAHYEQYF
TRBV2	NA	CASSDWTVVNTEAFF
TRBV7-2	NA	CASSEQGRINEKLFF
TRBV7-8	NA	CASSSRGSQNNEQFF
TRBV18	NA	CASSPRLGQSETQYF
TRBV15	NA	CATRRGTYNSPLHF
TRBV18	TRBD1	CASSQWDRTTYEQYF
TRBV19	TRBD2	CASRPAGGLYEQYF
TRBV15	NA	CATSKTGGAGHNEKLFF
TRBV20-1	NA	CSASHIYGYTF
TRBV6-5	NA	CASSSQVNTEAFF
TRBV5-1	TRBD2	CASSLAGLAGGYQETQYF
TRBV27	NA	CASSFRIGRRANQPQHF
TRBV27	NA	CASSSAGVESWETQYF
TRBV27	TRBD1	CASTKPVGDRTEAFF
TRBV9	TRBD1	CASSWTGAVNQPQHF
TRBV19	NA	CASSIRGGGKSSLRVTEAFF
TRBV6-6	NA	CASTFSPIGNTIYF
TRBV7-2	NA	CASSLARQVNTEAFF
TRBV27	NA	CASSVSSDQETQYF
TRBV4-1	TRBD1	CASSQARGTGAAYNEQFF
TRBV5-1	TRBD2	CASSPVTGGPGETQYF
TRBV7-9	NA	CATTIGDNSPLHF
TRBV6-5	TRBD2	CASSFTSGGVETQYF
TRBV7-6	NA	CASSLGGVNTEAFF
TRBV7-2	TRBD1	CASSFGQETYNEQFF
TRBV2	TRBD1	CASSAYRTGLGYGYTF
TRBV7-6	TRBD2	CASSLRAGVGANVLTF
TRBV9	TRBD2	CASSPRFTSGGASETQYF
TRBV7-7	TRBD2	CASSSRLADEQFF
TRBV6-5	NA	CASSNSLRSRPQHF
TRBV5-4	NA	CASSSPTVQETQYF
TRBV7-9	NA	CASSFQGADYEQYF
TRBV28	TRBD1	CASSFYRGQTNEKLFF
TRBV2	NA	CASSKQGSGYTF
TRBV19	NA	CASRQQGNSNYGYTF
TRBV7-9	TRBD1	CASSTPRTGGINEQFF
TRBV7-6	TRBD2	CASSLTGGGYEEQFF
TRBV5-1	NA	CASSFTGQETQYF
TRBV5-5	TRBD2	CASSRLGASGGAWGQETQYF
TRBV4-1	NA	CASSQDPGANIQYF
TRBV27	NA	CATGRDGYIDEQFF
TRBV27	NA	CASSFGTGNYEQYF